This is a list of T cell receptor beta chains from one sample in a study of graft-versus-host responses after intestinal transplantation. Produced via immunoSEQ multiplex PCR; TCRdb's table is partial and in-frame only. Of around 25,000 clones detected, less than 90% appear once; the ten largest clones hold roughly 1.1%. The sample here was PBMCs, taken approximately 28 days after intestinal transplant. These receptors all stem from a human patient who received an intestinal transplant, so some T cells may come from the graft donor. Both conserved end residues are part of each CDR3. The order of the fields is D gene, V gene, clone size, J gene, CDR3 DNA, CDR3 protein. A D gene is named only where the DNA matches it firmly. Part of the rows lack a size; the others show once, few, many or a class for expanded clones.

D: TRBD1; V: TRBV9; size: NA; J: TRBJ1-4; DNA: TGTGCCAGCAGCGTAGGGGGGACAGGGGACGAAAAACTGTTTTTT; CDR3: CASSVGGTGDEKLFF
D: NA; V: TRBV4-1; size: NA; J: TRBJ2-7; DNA: TGCGCCAGCAGCCAAGGTTTCGGGACGGCCTACGAGCAGTACTTC; CDR3: CASSQGFGTAYEQYF
D: NA; V: TRBV7-3; size: NA; J: TRBJ2-7; DNA: TGTGCCAGCAGCTTAGAGGGGGAGGCGTACGAGCAGTACTTC; CDR3: CASSLEGEAYEQYF
D: TRBD1; V: TRBV6-6; size: NA; J: TRBJ1-5; DNA: TGTGCCAGCAGCTTGACAGGGTGGAATCAGCCCCAGCATTTT; CDR3: CASSLTGWNQPQHF
D: NA; V: TRBV27; size: NA; J: TRBJ1-5; DNA: TGTGCCAGCAGTTTACAGGGAAGCAATCAGCCCCAGCATTTT; CDR3: CASSLQGSNQPQHF
D: NA; V: TRBV10-1; size: NA; J: TRBJ2-5; DNA: TGCGCCAGCAGCCGAGCCGGGGAGAAAGAGACCCAGTACTTC; CDR3: CASSRAGEKETQYF
D: TRBD1; V: TRBV7-9; size: NA; J: TRBJ1-4; DNA: TGTGCCAGCAGCTCCACCACGGGACAGGGGTATGGAAAACTGTTTTTT; CDR3: CASSSTTGQGYGKLFF
D: TRBD1; V: TRBV7-9; size: NA; J: TRBJ2-7; DNA: TGTGCCAGCAGCCCTGGGACAGGGGGTCCTATGGAGCAGTACTTC; CDR3: CASSPGTGGPMEQYF
D: NA; V: TRBV10-3; size: few; J: TRBJ2-3; DNA: TGTGCCATCAGTGAACCCTCCATTAGCACAGATACGCAGTATTTT; CDR3: CAISEPSISTDTQYF
D: TRBD2; V: TRBV30; size: once; J: TRBJ2-3; DNA: TGTGCCTGGGAGATAGCGGGAGGGCCCCCAGATACGCAGTATTTT; CDR3: CAWEIAGGPPDTQYF
D: NA; V: TRBV18; size: few; J: TRBJ2-7; DNA: TGTGCCAGCTCACCACCAGGGGGCTCCTACGAGCAGTACTTC; CDR3: CASSPPGGSYEQYF
D: TRBD1; V: TRBV15; size: NA; J: TRBJ1-5; DNA: TGTGCCACCAGCAGAACCGGGACAGGGGGCAATCAGCCCCAGCATTTT; CDR3: CATSRTGTGGNQPQHF
D: NA; V: TRBV7-9; size: NA; J: TRBJ1-3; DNA: TGTGCCAGCAGCTTAGTAGGAGGAAGCTCTGGAAACACCATATATTTT; CDR3: CASSLVGGSSGNTIYF
D: NA; V: TRBV6-6; size: NA; J: TRBJ2-1; DNA: TGTGCCAGCAGTACCAACAATGAGCAGTTCTTC; CDR3: CASSTNNEQFF
D: TRBD2; V: TRBV28; size: NA; J: TRBJ2-1; DNA: TGTGCCAGCAGTTTCCGACTAGCGGGAGTCAATGAGCAGTTCTTC; CDR3: CASSFRLAGVNEQFF
D: TRBD2; V: TRBV28; size: once; J: TRBJ2-7; DNA: TGTGCCAGCAGTCCCGGGCGGGCTAGCGGGAGATCCTACGAGCAGTACTTC; CDR3: CASSPGRASGRSYEQYF
D: TRBD2; V: TRBV6-6; size: NA; J: TRBJ2-5; DNA: TGTGCCAGCAGTTGGATAGCGGGACAAGAGACCCAGTACTTC; CDR3: CASSWIAGQETQYF
D: TRBD2; V: TRBV4-1; size: NA; J: TRBJ2-3; DNA: TGCGCCAGCAGCCGGACTAGCGGCACAGATACGCAGTATTTT; CDR3: CASSRTSGTDTQYF
D: TRBD1; V: TRBV9; size: once; J: TRBJ2-7; DNA: TGTGCCAGCAGCGGACAGGGGGCAGCCTACGAGCAGTACTTC; CDR3: CASSGQGAAYEQYF
D: TRBD2; V: TRBV7-3; size: NA; J: TRBJ2-7; DNA: TGTGCCAGCAGCTCGGGACTAGCGGGAGCCGAGCAGTACTTC; CDR3: CASSSGLAGAEQYF
D: NA; V: TRBV5-6; size: NA; J: TRBJ1-1; DNA: TGTGCCAGCAGGGACAGAATGAACACTGAAGCTTTCTTT; CDR3: CASRDRMNTEAFF
D: NA; V: TRBV10-3; size: once; J: TRBJ2-1; DNA: TGTGCCATCACGGATAAGCACATATATGAGCAGTTCTTC; CDR3: CAITDKHIYEQFF
D: TRBD1; V: TRBV6-6; size: NA; J: TRBJ1-4; DNA: TGTGCCAGCAGCAGGACAGGGTTAAATGAAAAACTGTTTTTT; CDR3: CASSRTGLNEKLFF
D: NA; V: TRBV6-1; size: NA; J: TRBJ2-1; DNA: TGTGCCAGCAGTGGTAGCATCCTTTACAATGAGCAGTTCTTC; CDR3: CASSGSILYNEQFF
D: NA; V: TRBV4-1; size: NA; J: TRBJ1-1; DNA: TGCGCCAGCAGCCAAGATGGCGTGAACACTGAAGCTTTCTTT; CDR3: CASSQDGVNTEAFF
D: NA; V: TRBV23-1; size: once; J: TRBJ1-2; DNA: TGCGCCAGCAGTCAACCCCAGCTTAATGGCTACACCTTC; CDR3: CASSQPQLNGYTF
D: NA; V: TRBV11-3; size: NA; J: TRBJ1-6; DNA: TGTGCCAGCAGCTTATCGTCGGCAGGTTCCGGTAATTCACCCCTCCACTTT; CDR3: CASSLSSAGSGNSPLHF
D: TRBD2; V: TRBV28; size: NA; J: TRBJ2-5; DNA: TGTGCCAGCAGTTTGACTAGCGGGGCGGTAGCAGGGACCCAGTACTTC; CDR3: CASSLTSGAVAGTQYF
D: TRBD2; V: TRBV15; size: NA; J: TRBJ2-1; DNA: TGTGCCACCAGCAGAGATAACCTAGCGGGAGTGGATGAGCAGTTCTTC; CDR3: CATSRDNLAGVDEQFF
D: NA; V: TRBV11-1; size: NA; J: TRBJ2-7; DNA: TGTGCCAGCAGCTTAGCGAATGGCATGCTCTACGAGCAGTACTTC; CDR3: CASSLANGMLYEQYF
D: TRBD2; V: TRBV5-8; size: NA; J: TRBJ2-5; DNA: TGTGCCAGCAGCTTGCTCGCGGGAGGGGTGGAGACCCAGTACTTC; CDR3: CASSLLAGGVETQYF